Listed below are T cell receptor beta chains from one sample, sequenced in a study of blood T cell repertoires in COVID-19. This table comes from immunoSEQ multiplex PCR, and its TCRdb copy is limited to in-frame clones, with some not included. The sample carries around 140,000 clones, 70% to 90% recorded once. Material: peripheral blood. Receptors were obtained from a woman aged 55 to 70 with acute or convalescent COVID-19. Both conserved end residues are part of each CDR3. Fields, in order: D gene, clone size, V gene, J gene, CDR3 DNA, CDR3 protein. D genes are given only for firm matches. For some rows the clone size is stated as once, few or many, or as a class when expanded; others skip it.

.	once	TRBV3-1/TRBV3-2	TRBJ1-4	TGTGCCAGCAGCCAAAACGCCCCCGGGTCCCCAACTAATGAAAAACTGTTTTTT	CASSQNAPGSPTNEKLFF
.	.	TRBV6-1	TRBJ1-6	TGTGCCAGCAGTGATAGTATGGGCTATGCCTCACCCCTCCACTTT	CASSDSMGYASPLHF
TRBD1	.	TRBV28	TRBJ2-7	TGTGCCAGCAGGCCCACAGGGGCCTCCTACGAGCAGTACTTC	CASRPTGASYEQYF
.	.	TRBV5-4	TRBJ1-2	TGTGCCAGCAGCGTGGACAGTAACTATGGCTACACCTTC	CASSVDSNYGYTF
TRBD1	.	TRBV5-1	TRBJ2-2	TGCGCCAGCAGCTTGGTTTGGACAGGGCCAACCGGGGAGCTGTTTTTT	CASSLVWTGPTGELFF
.	.	TRBV6-1	TRBJ1-2	TGTGCCAGCAGTGACCGGGGTAAAGGCTATGGCTACACCTTC	CASSDRGKGYGYTF
.	.	TRBV5-6	TRBJ1-2	TGTGCCAGCAGTTTAGGAACAGGCAGTCCCTATGGCTACACCTTC	CASSLGTGSPYGYTF
.	.	TRBV7-6	TRBJ2-2	TGTGCCAGCAGCTTAAACGGTGGGCTAGCTAGCGCCGGGGAGCTGTTTTTT	CASSLNGGLASAGELFF
TRBD1	.	TRBV5-6	TRBJ1-1	TGTGCCAGCAGCTACGGGACAGGGCTTGGCACTGAAGCTTTCTTT	CASSYGTGLGTEAFF
TRBD1	.	TRBV4-1	TRBJ1-4	TGCGCCAGCAGCCAAATGAGGACAGGTTCGAATGAAAAACTGTTTTTT	CASSQMRTGSNEKLFF